The 2 T cell receptor beta chains in this list originate from one sample, sequenced in a study of T cell responses to AZD1222 COVID-19 vaccine. Clones were sequenced by immunoSEQ multiplex PCR, and TCRdb holds only the in-frame ones, with some missing. The table records 110,000 or so clones, approximately 88% of them present only once. The sample consisted of peripheral blood, taken 28 days after the second AZD1222 dose. The receptors were sampled from an adult who received the AZD1222 COVID-19 vaccine.

The chain employs TRBV7-2 and TRBJ2-3, with D maybe TRBD2 (6 bases). The CDR3 extends over 16 amino acids. V was cut by 1 base and J by 0 bases, with 11 bases left in between. The V gene's germline CDR1 is SGHTA and CDR2 FQGNSA. The DNA for the CDR3 is TGTGCCAGCAGCTTAGGGTGGCGGGACAGCACAGATACGCAGTATTTT. It yields the protein CASSLGWRDSTDTQYF.

This chain links TRBV7-3 with TRBJ1-2; 7 positions match TRBD1. There are 14 residues in the CDR3. Germline assignment: CDR1 SGHTA and CDR2 FQGTGA. V lost 5 bases, J lost 2 bases, and 5 bases stayed unmatched. CDR3 region: CASSPTDRNYGYTF. The CDR3 DNA reads as TGTGCCAGCAGCCCAACGGACAGGAACTATGGCTACACCTTC.